This is a list of T cell receptor beta chains from one sample in a study of OX40 agonist ivuxolimab in advanced cancers. Clones were read by immunoSEQ multiplex PCR, and TCRdb kept only the in-frame ones, dropping some. Among 35,000 or so clones, under 90% were seen once, and the ten largest hold around 18%. Sequenced here: CD4+ or CD8+ T cells sorted from blood, sampled in a trial of the OX40 agonist ivuxolimab. These receptors all stem from an adult with an advanced solid tumor such as melanoma, head and neck, liver or kidney cancer. Both conserved end residues are part of each CDR3. The D gene is left open where the match is weak. Only some rows state a clone size, as once, few, many or a class for expanded clones.

clone size,D gene,J gene,V gene,CDR3 DNA,CDR3 protein
NA,NA,TRBJ1-1,TRBV6-5,TGTGCCAGCAGCCAATCCCGGATGTTTAAGACTGAAGCTTTCTTT,CASSQSRMFKTEAFF
NA,NA,TRBJ2-2,TRBV4-1,TGCGCCAGCAGCTTCAGGGAGTCCGGCGGGGAGCTGTTTTTT,CASSFRESGGELFF
NA,TRBD1,TRBJ1-2,TRBV19,TGTGCCAGTAGTTCATGGGGACAGCTCCCGAACTATGGCTACACCTTC,CASSSWGQLPNYGYTF
once,NA,TRBJ2-7,TRBV27,TGTGCCAGCAGTCCGTGGACACCTTCCTTCTCCTACGAGCAGTACTTC,CASSPWTPSFSYEQYF
NA,NA,TRBJ2-3,TRBV10-3,TGTGCCATCCGGGACAGCACAGATACGCAGTATTTT,CAIRDSTDTQYF
NA,NA,TRBJ2-1,TRBV7-2,TGTGCCAGCAGCTTAAACCCGGAGTTGGATGAGCAGTTCTTC,CASSLNPELDEQFF
NA,NA,TRBJ1-1,TRBV6-6,TGTGCCAGCAGGATACAGTCAGCGGGCGAAGCTTTCTTT,CASRIQSAGEAFF
NA,NA,TRBJ2-7,TRBV19,TGTGCCAGTAGTATAGTAGCAGCGGGTAACGAGCAGTACTTC,CASSIVAAGNEQYF
once,TRBD1,TRBJ1-1,TRBV5-6,TGTGCCAGCAGCCCTGGGACAGGGCCTGAAGCTTTCTTT,CASSPGTGPEAFF
NA,TRBD1,TRBJ1-1,TRBV6-5,TGTGCCAGCAGTCCAGGGGGCCCTGAAGCTTTCTTT,CASSPGGPEAFF
few,NA,TRBJ2-7,TRBV7-9,TGTGCCAGCAGCTTAAGTCAGTCCTACGAGCAGTACTTC,CASSLSQSYEQYF
NA,TRBD2,TRBJ2-2,TRBV6-5,TGTGCCAGCAGTTACTCATTAGCGGGCAACACCGGGGAGCTGTTTTTT,CASSYSLAGNTGELFF
NA,NA,TRBJ1-6,TRBV6-6,TGTGCCAGCAGTTCCGGGGGATATAATTCACCCCTCCACTTT,CASSSGGYNSPLHF
once,TRBD2,TRBJ2-5,TRBV2,TGTGCCAGTTCGCCCCTAGCGGGAGCGGTCCCCGGGGAGTGGGAGACCCAGTACTTC,CASSPLAGAVPGEWETQYF
NA,TRBD1,TRBJ2-2,TRBV5-1,TGCGCCAGCAGTTTTACCAAGACAGGGGGTAACACCGGAGAGCTGTTTTTT,CASSFTKTGGNTGELFF
NA,TRBD1,TRBJ2-5,TRBV27,TGTGCCAGCAGTCCAGACAGGGGCCAAGAGACCCAGTACTTC,CASSPDRGQETQYF
NA,TRBD1,TRBJ1-2,TRBV9,TGTGCCAGCAGCCCCGGACAGGGGGCAGGGACTGGCTACACCTTC,CASSPGQGAGTGYTF
NA,NA,TRBJ2-2,TRBV7-9,TGTGCCAGCAGCTTAGGAGGGGCAGGGCACACCGGGGAGCTGTTTTTT,CASSLGGAGHTGELFF